This T cell receptor beta chain was retrieved from a study of blood T cell repertoires in COVID-19. Profiling relied on immunoSEQ multiplex PCR, and the TCRdb table lists in-frame clones only, not all of them. The data contain approximately 160,000 clones, 80% to 95% of them singletons. Germline CDR1 is LNHDA and CDR2 is SQIVND (reference sequence). The CDR3 loop spans 14 amino acids. The junction had 5 bases not matched to a gene; V was cut back by 9 bases and J by 1 base. The receptor comes from a woman between 55 and 75 years old with COVID-19, enrolled during active disease. This chain links TRBV19 with TRBJ1-3, with 8 bases aligning to TRBD1. The sample taken for sequencing was peripheral blood. The CDR3 reads CASLQGASGNTIYF. The CDR3 DNA is TGTGCCAGCTTGCAGGGGGCGTCTGGAAACACCATATATTTT.